These 27 T cell receptor beta chains were all obtained from the same sample, sequenced in a study of OX40 agonist ivuxolimab in advanced cancers. TCRdb's table, derived via immunoSEQ multiplex PCR, lists solely in-frame clones and lacks some. This sample carries tens of thousands of clones, 90% to 95% of them seen once, and the ten largest clones take about 30%. The specimen comprised CD4+ or CD8+ T cells sorted from blood, sampled in a trial of the OX40 agonist ivuxolimab. These receptors were taken from an adult with an advanced solid tumor such as melanoma, head and neck, liver or kidney cancer.

Worth noting for this clone: Other DNA sequences from this sample encode an identical CDR3 as well. The chain uses TRBV6-1 and TRBJ1-2; a possible D gene is TRBD1 (5 bases). The V gene's germline CDR1 is MNHNS and CDR2 SASEGT. The CDR3 runs to 11 residues. Deletions cut 8 bases from V and 6 bases from J, with 10 bases between. The CDR3: CASARGDGYTF. DNA of the CDR3: TGTGCCAGCGCACGGGGGGATGGCTACACCTTC.

The chain links TRBV5-6 to TRBJ2-2, with 15 bases identical to TRBD2. The CDR3 contains 18 residues. Per germline, CDR1 SGHDT and CDR2 YYEEEE. J gave up 2 bases and V 4 bases, and 6 bases lay outside the gene matches. DNA of the CDR3: TGTGCCAGCAGCGACGGACTAGCGGGAGGGATCAACACCGGGGAGCTGTTTTTT. It translates to CASSDGLAGGINTGELFF.

The chain recombines TRBV5-1 with TRBJ2-1, with 15 nucleotides matching TRBD2. CDR3 length equals 23 residues. Germline V CDR1 and CDR2: SGHRS, YFSETQ. V was pared by 4 bases and J by 7 bases, with 27 bases of the junction left unmatched. CDR3 region: CASSHGWGGGTSGRSESWNEQFF. Written as DNA, the CDR3 is TGCGCCAGCAGCCACGGGTGGGGCGGCGGGACTAGCGGGAGGTCAGAAAGTTGGAATGAGCAGTTCTTC.

The rearrangement joins TRBV28 to TRBJ2-2; D is unclear. From germline, CDR1 is MDHEN and CDR2 SYDVKM. CDR3 length: 13 residues. Between the trimmed V and J ends, which lost 4 bases and 3 bases, there was a span of 6 bases. The CDR3 here is CASSWVDTGELFF. The DNA for the CDR3 is TGTGCCAGCAGTTGGGTCGACACCGGGGAGCTGTTTTTT.

The chain combines TRBV29-1 with TRBJ2-1; D possibly matches TRBD1 or TRBD2 (6 bases each). Per germline, CDR1 SQVTM and CDR2 ANQGSEA. V shed 5 bases and J shed 4 bases, with 15 bases lying between them. The CDR3 extends over 14 amino acids. The CDR3, as DNA: TGCAGCGTTCCGCGGGACAACGGGTACAATGAGCAGTTCTTC. Translated, it gives CSVPRDNGYNEQFF.

The sample holds one count of this clone. This rearrangement joins TRBV9 to TRBJ2-7; the D gene could be TRBD1 or TRBD2 (5 bases each). Per the germline V gene, CDR1 is SGDLS and CDR2 is YYNGEE. CDR3 length: 12 amino acids. V dropped 4 bases and J dropped 3 bases, with 8 bases sitting between them. Written as DNA, the CDR3 is TGTGCCAGCAGCCGGGACGGCTACGAGCAGTACTTC. Its translation: CASSRDGYEQYF. Full variable domain (outside the CDR3, taken from reference TRBV9 and TRBJ2-7): DSGVTQTPKHLITATGQRVTLRCSPRSGDLSVYWYQQSLDQGLQFLIQYYNGEERAKGNILERFSAQQFPDLHSELNLSSLELGDSALYFCASSRDGYEQYFGPGTRLTVT.

V and J are TRBV19 and TRBJ1-1, with 7 bases matching TRBD1. Germline trimming cut 1 base from V and 2 bases from J; bases unmatched to any gene: 7. The germline V gene encodes CDR1 LNHDA and CDR2 SQIVND (reference sequence). The CDR3 length is 16 residues. CDR3 in DNA: TGTGCCAGTAGTATAGTAAAACAGGGGATAAACACTGAAGCTTTCTTT. Translated: CASSIVKQGINTEAFF.

V is TRBV7-3 and J is TRBJ2-1; D gene unclear. The CDR3 totals 13 residues. The V gene lost 0 bases and the J gene lost 6 bases, with 6 bases spanning the gap. Germline V gives CDR1 SGHTA, CDR2 FQGTGA. The CDR3 loop reads CASSLTSLNEQFF. The CDR3 DNA reads as TGTGCCAGCAGCTTAACTTCCCTCAATGAGCAGTTCTTC.

The CDR3 nucleotides are TGTGCCAGCAGGGGACTAGCGGAGCTCACAGATACGCAGTATTTT. Translated: CASRGLAELTDTQYF. This rearrangement joins TRBV2 to TRBJ2-3, with TRBD2 matching over 11 bases. V lost 6 bases to trimming and J lost 2 bases; unmatched junction nucleotides: 4. In germline, CDR1 is SNHLY, CDR2 FYNNEI. This CDR3 has 15 residues.

The CDR3 region is CASSQVGGSAKNIQYF. The CDR3 region has the DNA TGCGCCAGCAGCCAAGTTGGGGGATCAGCCAAAAACATTCAGTACTTC. This chain joins TRBV4-3 and TRBJ2-4; D is possibly TRBD1 or TRBD2 (5 bases each). Germline assignment: CDR1 LGHNA and CDR2 YSLEER. The CDR3 has 16 residues. Trimming cost V 1 base and J 0 bases, with 10 bases left between them.

The chain couples TRBV2 to TRBJ2-7; 15 bases map to TRBD2. This CDR3 has 16 residues. The germline V gene encodes CDR1 SNHLY and CDR2 FYNNEI. V shed 4 bases and J 4 bases; nucleotides not matched to a gene: 5. CDR3 residues: CASSGGTSGRWYEQYF. CDR3 coding DNA: TGTGCCAGCAGTGGCGGGACTAGCGGGAGGTGGTACGAGCAGTACTTC. The full variable domain, its missing parts supplied by reference TRBV2 and TRBJ2-7, is EPEVTQTPSHQVTQMGQEVILRCVPISNHLYFYWYRQILGQKVEFLVSFYNNEISEKSEIFDDQFSVERPDGSNFTLKIRSTKLEDSAMYFCASSGGTSGRWYEQYFGPGTRLTVT.

This rearrangement joins TRBV6-5 to TRBJ1-6, with D hard to call. Trimming took off 3 bases at V and 11 bases at J, with 11 bases between the two ends. Germline CDR1 reads MNHEY; CDR2 reads SVGAGI. CDR3 length equals 13 residues. This CDR3 reads CASSYGDLAPLHF. CDR3 nucleotide sequence: TGTGCCAGCAGTTATGGCGACCTTGCACCCCTCCACTTT.

The rearrangement links TRBV28 to TRBJ2-6; 10 bases fit TRBD1. CDR3 size: 16 residues. V shed 4 bases, J shed 8 bases, and the junction held 8 bases outside the gene matches. The germline CDR1 and CDR2 sequences are MDHEN and SYDVKM. The DNA for the CDR3 is TGTGCCAGCAGTTCCCCTGGGGACAGGGGCTCCAACGTCCTGACTTTC. It encodes CASSSPGDRGSNVLTF.

The chain has TRBV7-8 and TRBJ2-7; 9 bases match TRBD2. V was clipped by 7 bases and J by 3 bases; unmatched bases: 22. This CDR3 has 19 residues. Germline CDR1 SGHVS, CDR2 FQNEAQ. The chain's CDR3 is CASILPPLGVAGDFYEQYF. The CDR3, as DNA: TGTGCCAGCATCCTCCCCCCACTTGGGGTAGCGGGAGACTTCTACGAGCAGTACTTC.

The J gene is TRBJ1-1, the V gene TRBV18; D might be TRBD1 (6 bases). The germline V gene has CDR1 KGHSH and CDR2 LQKENI. V was clipped by 5 bases and J by 7 bases, with 17 bases between them. The CDR3 has 14 residues. CDR3: CASSGTLTGLEAFF. In DNA form, the CDR3 reads TGTGCCAGCTCAGGGACACTAACAGGGCTTGAAGCTTTCTTT.

The chain is built from TRBV2 and TRBJ2-1; no definite D call. Trimming removed 6 bases from V and 0 bases from J, with 12 bases in between. The CDR3 runs 15 residues. Germline-derived CDR1 and CDR2 are SNHLY and FYNNEI. CDR3 loop: CASRNTWSSYNEQFF. The CDR3 nucleotides are TGTGCCAGCAGGAATACATGGAGCTCCTACAATGAGCAGTTCTTC.

V usage is TRBV7-2 and J usage is TRBJ2-3; 9 positions agree with TRBD2. CDR1 and CDR2 (germline): SGHTA, FQGNSA. After removal of 5 bases from V and 5 bases from J, the junction contained 14 bases not matched to a gene. The CDR3 is 17 amino acids. The CDR3 sequence is CASSPEGWRGGRDTQYF. The CDR3 region has the DNA TGTGCCAGCAGCCCCGAAGGGTGGCGGGGGGGCAGAGATACGCAGTATTTT.

V gene TRBV6-1 combines with J gene TRBJ1-5; D is uncertain. V was clipped by 4 bases and J by 4 bases, with 14 bases between them. The CDR3 is 15 residues long. CDR1 and CDR2 (germline): MNHNS, SASEGT. CDR3 sequence reads: CASSANGWGNQPQHF. For the CDR3, the DNA is TGTGCCAGCAGTGCCAACGGATGGGGTAATCAGCCCCAGCATTTT.

The V gene is TRBV5-1, the J gene TRBJ2-2; D perhaps matches TRBD1 (6 bases). CDR3 length: 15 residues. Germline V gene sequence: CDR1 SGHRS, CDR2 YFSETQ. The V gene lost 2 bases and the J gene lost 0 bases, with 8 bases spanning the gap. CDR3 amino acids: CASSFQGTNTGELFF. The CDR3 nucleotides read TGCGCCAGCAGCTTCCAGGGGACGAACACCGGGGAGCTGTTTTTT.

The J gene is TRBJ2-1, the V gene TRBV30, with TRBD2 matching over 8 bases. The CDR3 has 13 residues. In germline, CDR1 is GTSNPN, CDR2 SVGIG (reference sequence). Unmatched junction bases numbered 6, after V lost 2 bases and J lost 9 bases. The CDR3 DNA is TGTGCCTGGAGTAGCGGGAGCTTGGTTGAGCAGTTCTTC. Translation gives CAWSSGSLVEQFF.

This chain connects TRBV29-1 to TRBJ1-1, with no clear D. Trimming removed 5 bases at V and 2 bases at J, with 15 bases between. CDR3 size: 14 residues. Per germline, CDR1 SQVTM and CDR2 ANQGSEA. The CDR3: CSVLTAERNTEAFF. CDR3 nucleotide sequence: TGCAGCGTTCTTACCGCCGAGCGTAACACTGAAGCTTTCTTT.

The V and J genes are TRBV2 and TRBJ1-4, with D hard to call. Trimming took 4 bases from V and 7 from J, leaving 16 bases between them. The length of the CDR3 is 15 residues. CDR1 SNHLY and CDR2 FYNNEI come from the germline V gene. The CDR3 protein is CASSAARPDVEKLFF. CDR3 coding DNA: TGTGCCAGCAGTGCGGCCAGGCCAGACGTTGAAAAACTGTTTTTT.

This chain connects TRBV6-4 to TRBJ2-5; the match to TRBD1 covers 10 bases. The CDR3 is 18 residues long. The junction had 13 bases not matched to a gene; V was cut back by 6 bases and J by 0 bases. Germline V CDR1 and CDR2: MRHNA, SNTAGT. DNA for the CDR3: TGTGCCAGCAGGCCCGGGACAGGGGTCGGGTTGTACCAAGAGACCCAGTACTTC. It translates to CASRPGTGVGLYQETQYF.

As for this clone: Germline and junction disagree at one end, which may indicate a read error. The J gene is TRBJ1-2, the V gene TRBV7-9; D may be TRBD1 (5 bases). The CDR3 loop spans 15 amino acids. Germline CDR1 reads SEHNR; CDR2 reads FQNEAQ (reference sequence). The CDR3 bases are TGTGCCAGCAGCCATTCGCAGGGTCTTAACCATGGCTACACCTTC. Translating it yields CASSHSQGLNHGYTF.

In its sample, this clone was seen a few times. This chain connects TRBV6-1 to TRBJ1-6, with 7 nucleotides matching TRBD1. With 1 base clipped from V and 3 bases from J, the junction kept 3 bases outside the gene matches. CDR1 and CDR2 (germline): MNHNS, SASEGT. The CDR3 totals 16 residues. The CDR3 spells CASSEGQGYYNSPLHF. DNA of the CDR3: TGTGCCAGCAGTGAAGGACAGGGTTACTATAATTCACCCCTCCACTTT.

The V call is TRBV18, the J call TRBJ2-7; TRBD2 matches 7 bases. After removal of 0 bases from V and 0 bases from J, the junction contained 2 bases not matched to a gene. CDR1 is KGHSH, CDR2 LQKENI, per germline. CDR3 length equals 15 residues. DNA for the CDR3: TGTGCCAGCTCACCACCGGGGGGGAGCTCCTACGAGCAGTACTTC. It codes for CASSPPGGSSYEQYF.

Only one count was recorded for this clone. V gene TRBV10-2 combines with J gene TRBJ2-6; a possible D gene is TRBD1 (5 bases). The CDR3 spans 16 residues. Trimming shortened V by 2 bases and J by 1 base, and 9 bases separated the two germline ends. Germline CDR1 is WSHSY and CDR2 is SAAADI. CDR3 coding DNA: TGCGCCAGCAGTGAGATCAGGGCTTCTGGGGCCAACGTCCTGACTTTC. Translating gives CASSEIRASGANVLTF.